This entry describes one TCR beta chain. Its antigen remains unknown. The data were taken from a study of CXCR3-negative and CXCR3-positive naive CD8 T cells. Study-wide results and caveats: Similarly elevated diversity marked both naive subsets, with memory CD8+ cells showing far lower diversity.

Naive CD8+ T lymphocytes were specified as CD45RO-CCR7+CD27+CD95-. The CDR3 contains 14 residues. Looked up from germline, CDR1 is SGHKS and CDR2 is YYEKEE (reference sequence). With UMI labels, 5' RACE was used to prepare the TRB cDNA libraries. Reprocessing the 5' RACE reads, TCRdb reports a single entry for every CDR3 protein and omits DNA. The data show 100,000 or so distinct CDR3 sequences, and the top ten clones hold about 1.5%. This sequence originates from a human donor in good health. Some clones in this sample may be carry-over from other donors' samples. This sequence joins TRBV5-5 and TRBJ2-4; the D call of TRBD1 rests on TCRdb alone, since no DNA is present to check it. The sequenced material came from naive CXCR3- CD8+ T cells from blood. Subset denoted: CD45RO-CCR7+CD27+CD95- naive CD8+ T cells lacking CXCR3 (TNR3-). CDR3 amino acids: CASSPGQGAGLQYF.